This TCR beta chain was obtained from a study of T cell repertoires and HLA-DP antigens. Overall study context: Sorted CD137+CD4+ samples averaged approximately 230 ng DNA; pre-culture CD4+ samples, roughly 1,200 ng.

General study points: No separate analysis of naive versus memory CD4+ cells was done. A non-physiological HeLa system presented antigen to total CD4+ responders.

Average purity of the negatively selected CD4+ T cells was about 98%. Clones were read by immunoSEQ multiplex PCR, and TCRdb kept only the in-frame ones, dropping some. The sample yields roughly 120,000 clones, about 91% seen once. V was cut by 6 bases and J by 2 bases, with 13 bases left in between. The CDR3 runs 14 residues. Germline CDR1 and CDR2: MDHEN and SYDVKM. This clone was observed once. The antigen remains unidentified. The source material was CD4+ T cells from PBMCs. This receptor was taken from a woman aged 18-30 years in good health and CMV-seronegative. The chain uses TRBV28 and TRBJ1-1, with a weak D call TRBD1 (5 bases). CDR3 region: CASRAGRPNTEAFF. The CDR3 region has the DNA TGTGCCAGCAGGGCGGGACGGCCCAACACTGAAGCTTTCTTT.